Presented here are 25 T cell receptor beta chains from one specimen sequenced in a study of early T cells in non-severe SARS-CoV-2 infection. TCRdb used MiXCR to reprocess the 5' RACE reads, holding one entry per CDR3 protein. Found here are tens of thousands of distinct CDR3 sequences, around 14% of them singletons; the top ten hold 6.5% to 8.5%. The specimen sequenced was whole blood. The receptors shown here come from an adult who was a healthcare worker with PCR-confirmed SARS-CoV-2 infection or an uninfected control (not recorded which).

At least ten counts were recorded for this clonotype. The rearrangement links TRBV20-1 to TRBJ2-1, with D possibly matching TRBD2 (5 bases). Trimming left V 5 bases short and J 4 bases short, with 15 bases between. CDR1 and CDR2 (germline): DFQATT, SNEGSKA (reference sequence). The CDR3 has 14 amino acids. The CDR3 DNA reads as TGCAGTGCTGAGACCCCCCGAGGGTACAATGAGCAGTTCTTC. Translation: CSAETPRGYNEQFF.

V usage is TRBV6-5 and J usage is TRBJ2-7; 9 positions agree with TRBD1. Trimming removed 4 bases from V and 2 bases from J; junction bases left unmatched: 3. From germline, CDR1 is MNHEY and CDR2 SVGAGI. The length of the CDR3 is 14 residues. CDR3 region: CASSWGQGPYEQYF. Written as DNA, the CDR3 is TGTGCCAGCAGTTGGGGACAGGGACCCTACGAGCAGTACTTC.

This clonotype was recorded a few times. The V gene is TRBV7-9, the J gene TRBJ2-1; D is undetermined. Per the germline V gene, CDR1 is SEHNR and CDR2 is FQNEAQ (reference sequence). This CDR3 contains 17 residues. V lost 5 bases, J lost 7 bases, and 24 bases lay in between. This chain's CDR3 is CASSTSPQAISLNEQFF. Here the CDR3 DNA reads TGTGCCAGCAGCACCTCGCCGCAGGCCATATCACTGAATGAGCAGTTCTTC.

This clonotype was counted a few times. CDR3 DNA sequence: TGTGCCAGCAGGAACGATGGCAGTGGAGAGACCCAGTACTTC. It is translated as CASRNDGSGETQYF. The chain recombines TRBV12-3 or TRBV12-4 with TRBJ2-5; D gene uncertain. The CDR3 consists of 14 residues. V dropped 6 bases and J dropped 4 bases, with 15 bases sitting between them.

This clonotype was detected a few times. V gene TRBV29-1 combines with J gene TRBJ1-2, with D uncertain. The germline gives CDR1 SQVTM, CDR2 ANQGSEA. Trimming removed 2 bases from V and 4 bases from J, with 11 bases in between. The CDR3 length is 13 residues. The CDR3 here is CSVETNLGYGYTF. The CDR3 nucleotides are TGCAGCGTTGAAACCAACCTTGGCTATGGCTACACCTTC.

The V gene is TRBV5-1, the J gene TRBJ1-2; D gene ambiguous. The CDR3 runs 14 residues. Germline V gene lookup returns CDR1 SGHRS and CDR2 YFSETQ. V was cut by 4 bases and J by 3 bases, with 13 bases left in between. The CDR3 loop reads CASSPESIYYGYTF. The CDR3 DNA follows: TGCGCCAGCAGCCCCGAGTCGATCTACTATGGCTACACCTTC.

V is TRBV20-1 and J is TRBJ1-1; weak D call: TRBD1 (5 bases). Germline V gives CDR1 DFQATT, CDR2 SNEGSKA (reference sequence). Trimming left V 1 base short and J 5 bases short, with 17 bases between. The CDR3 has 15 amino acids. The CDR3 DNA sequence: TGCAGTGCTAGAGTGGGACGGATAATTGGGACTGAAGCTTTCTTT. Its protein is CSARVGRIIGTEAFF.

This clonotype was recorded a few times. The V call is TRBV12-3 or TRBV12-4, the J call TRBJ2-7, with 9 nucleotides matching TRBD1. Losses at the gene ends were 6 bases for V and 7 bases for J; bases not matched to a gene: 13. The CDR3 contains 15 residues. CDR3 in DNA: TGTGCCAGCAGCCGAGGAGGGACAGGGCTAGAGGAGCAGTACTTC. This sequence encodes CASSRGGTGLEEQYF.

This clonotype showed up many times. This rearrangement joins TRBV7-9 to TRBJ1-6; D perhaps matches TRBD1 (6 bases). V shed 5 bases and J shed 5 bases, with 10 bases lying between them. Germline-derived CDR1 and CDR2 are SEHNR and FQNEAQ (reference sequence). This CDR3 region has 14 residues. The CDR3 DNA sequence: TGTGCCAGCAGCCTCTCAGGGGATAATTCACCCCTCCACTTT. This translates into CASSLSGDNSPLHF. The entire variable domain, with the rest obtained from reference TRBV7-9 and TRBJ1-6, is as follows: DTGVSQNPRHKITKRGQNVTFRCDPISEHNRLYWYRQTLGQGPEFLTYFQNEAQLEKSRLLSDRFSAERPKGSFSTLEIQRTEQGDSAMYLCASSLSGDNSPLHFGNGTRLTVT.

In this sample, this clonotype turned up a few times. The rearrangement joins TRBV28 to TRBJ2-1, with 9 nucleotides matching TRBD1. V shed 5 bases, J shed 0 bases, and the junction held 2 bases outside the gene matches. CDR1 is MDHEN, CDR2 SYDVKM, per germline. The CDR3 has 15 residues. CDR3 sequence: CASSGTGTSYNEQFF. For the CDR3, the DNA is TGTGCCAGCAGTGGGACAGGGACCTCCTACAATGAGCAGTTCTTC.

This clonotype has ten or more counts. The chain carries TRBV27 and TRBJ1-6; possibly TRBD1 for D (5 bases). CDR3 length equals 14 residues. V was shortened by 5 bases and J by 9 bases, with 14 bases between the two germline ends. Germline V lookup: CDR1 MNHEY, CDR2 SMNVEV (reference sequence). In DNA, the CDR3 is TGTGCCAGCAGTCCCGGGACCTGGGGTTCACCCCTCCACTTT. As protein: CASSPGTWGSPLHF.

The V and J genes are TRBV27 and TRBJ2-5; no firm D call. Per the germline V gene, CDR1 is MNHEY and CDR2 is SMNVEV (reference sequence). V lost 2 bases, J lost 1 base, and 5 bases lay in between. The CDR3 sequence is 13 residues long. The CDR3 DNA is TGTGCCAGCAGTTTAGCGTCCCAAGAGACCCAGTACTTC. Protein sequence: CASSLASQETQYF.

This clonotype has just a few counts. V is TRBV25-1 and J is TRBJ2-2; D is unclear. This CDR3 is built from 15 residues. Germline V gives CDR1 MGHDK, CDR2 SYGVNS. The V end was cut by 3 bases, the J end by 2 bases, with 10 bases between. The CDR3 sequence: CASSDTVRNTGELFF. The CDR3 coding sequence is TGTGCCAGCAGTGATACCGTACGTAACACCGGGGAGCTGTTTTTT.

The rearrangement links TRBV9 to TRBJ1-2, with D possibly matching TRBD1 (6 bases). Germline V gene sequence: CDR1 SGDLS, CDR2 YYNGEE. V lost 4 bases and J lost 2, with 18 bases in between. The CDR3 is 16 residues long. This chain's CDR3 is CASSPRTAKLNYGYTF. The CDR3, as DNA: TGTGCCAGCAGCCCTCGGACAGCTAAACTGAACTATGGCTACACCTTC.

This clonotype turned up a few times. The CDR3 spells CASRPPSGSASGANVLTF. DNA of the CDR3: TGTGCCAGCAGGCCCCCTAGCGGGAGCGCCTCTGGGGCCAACGTCCTGACTTTC. The rearrangement joins TRBV6-2 or TRBV6-3 to TRBJ2-6, with 10 bases aligning to TRBD2. The V segment lost 6 bases and the J segment 0 bases; nucleotides outside the gene matches: 8. The CDR3 runs 18 residues. Germline loops: CDR1 MNHEY, CDR2 SVGEGT.

This clonotype was observed many times. In DNA form, the CDR3 reads TGTGCCAGCACAGACAGCGGCAATCAGCCCCAGCATTTT. It specifies CASTDSGNQPQHF. The chain uses TRBV6-1 and TRBJ1-5; tentative D call: TRBD1 (5 bases). The CDR3 is 13 residues long. Germline values: CDR1 MNHNS, CDR2 SASEGT. V was clipped by 7 bases and J by 2 bases, with 9 bases between them.

This sequence joins TRBV30 and TRBJ2-2; the D gene could be TRBD1 or TRBD2 (5 bases each). Germline V CDR1 and CDR2: GTSNPN, SVGIG (reference sequence). Trimming removed 6 bases from V and 5 bases from J, with 16 bases in between. This CDR3 is 14 amino acids long. Written as DNA, the CDR3 is TGTGCCTGCCCCCGGGACCCAAGGACCGGGGAGCTGTTTTTT. As protein: CACPRDPRTGELFF.

This clonotype was seen many times. The chain is built from TRBV20-1 and TRBJ2-1; 12 nucleotides line up with TRBD2. There are 15 residues in the CDR3. The germline V gene encodes CDR1 DFQATT and CDR2 SNEGSKA (reference sequence). The V gene end was trimmed by 8 bases and the J gene end by 6 bases; junction bases not matched to a gene: 11. In DNA, the CDR3 is TGCAGTCCCAGGCCTAGCGGGAGGGTAGGCAATGAGCAGTTCTTC. This encodes CSPRPSGRVGNEQFF.

This clonotype was seen more than once but under ten times. The CDR3 spells CASSLRDYFTFERTAQFF. As DNA, the CDR3 is TGTGCCAGCAGCTTAAGGGACTACTTTACTTTCGAGAGAACTGCGCAGTTCTTC. J is TRBJ2-1 and V is TRBV28, with 7 bases fitting TRBD2. Per the germline V gene, CDR1 is MDHEN and CDR2 is SYDVKM. V dropped 6 bases and J dropped 12; count of bases not matched to a gene: 26. This CDR3 is 18 amino acids long. The variable domain in full, with the rest retrieved from reference TRBV28 and TRBJ2-1, is DVKVTQSSRYLVKRTGEKVFLECVQDMDHENMFWYRQDPGLGLRLIYFSYDVKMKEKGDIPEGYSVSREKKERFSLILESASTNQTSMYLCASSLRDYFTFERTAQFFGPGTRLTVL.

This clonotype appeared a few times. The CDR3 protein is CASSIRDLRGETQYF. The CDR3 DNA is TGTGCCAGTAGTATACGGGACCTGCGAGGAGAGACCCAGTACTTC. The V gene is TRBV19, the J gene TRBJ2-5, with D perhaps matching TRBD1 or TRBD2 (5 bases each). This CDR3 spans 15 amino acids. Germline CDR1 and CDR2: LNHDA and SQIVND (reference sequence). V dropped 2 bases and J dropped 4 bases, with 14 bases sitting between them.

This rearrangement joins TRBV19 to TRBJ2-4; 11 nucleotides align to TRBD2. CDR1 is LNHDA and CDR2 is SQIVND in the germline V gene (reference sequence). The V and J ends lost 4 bases and 5 bases, in that order; junction bases with no gene match: 7. The CDR3 runs to 16 residues. The CDR3 reads CASSRRTSGLENIQYF. The CDR3 region has the DNA TGTGCCAGTAGTAGACGGACTAGCGGGTTGGAAAACATTCAGTACTTC.

This clonotype was seen many times. J is TRBJ2-4 and V is TRBV21-1; TRBD2 was called by the table and not checked on the DNA. TRBV21-1 is a pseudogene. The CDR3 loop spans 17 amino acids. The CDR3 DNA reads TGTGCCAGCAGCAATCCGACTAGCGGGAGAGCCAAAAACATTCAGTACTTC. Its protein is CASSNPTSGRAKNIQYF.

CDR3: CASSEAFKGQGPLAKNIQYF. The CDR3 region has the DNA TGTGCCAGCAGTGAAGCGTTTAAGGGACAGGGCCCCCTAGCCAAAAACATTCAGTACTTC. The chain recombines TRBV2 with TRBJ2-4, with 9 bases that match TRBD1. V trimming: 0 bases; J trimming: 0 bases; junction bases outside the gene matches: 12. Germline V gene data show CDR1 as SNHLY and CDR2 as FYNNEI. This CDR3 is built from 20 residues.

The rearrangement uses TRBV24-1 and TRBJ2-2; 7 bases fit TRBD1. Germline V gene lookup returns CDR1 KGHDR and CDR2 SFDVKD. Unmatched junction bases numbered 2, after V lost 5 bases and J lost 3 bases. The CDR3 spans 14 residues. CDR3 nucleotides: TGTGCCACCAGTGGACAGGGAGACACCGGGGAGCTGTTTTTT. Its protein product is CATSGQGDTGELFF.

The V and J genes are TRBV10-1 and TRBJ2-5; no clear D. Germline-derived CDR1 and CDR2 are WNHNN and SYGVQD (reference sequence). V lost 9 bases to trimming and J lost 1 base, with 15 bases between them. The CDR3 covers 14 residues. CDR3 coding DNA: TGCGCCAGACTCATTGGAGCCCCCCAAGAGACCCAGTACTTC. It codes for CARLIGAPQETQYF.